This T cell receptor beta chain was captured by sequencing in a study of T-cell memory formation after mild COVID-19 (dated by TCRdb to the early 2020s). As for the study more broadly: Most TCR sequence clusters were specific to one of the two donors. Two young, previously healthy adult volunteers made up the cohort, one male and one female. In two donors, T-cell clones that expanded and contracted after mild COVID-19 were tracked by sequencing TCRalpha and TCRbeta repertoires over time. Overall results and qualifications from the work: The second-wave clones that peaked on day 37 were not confirmed to be SARS-CoV-2 specific. The study covered only a couple of mild cases, and larger cohorts including severe cases with pre-infection samples were considered necessary. Contracting CD4+ clones turned up mainly in the CM and EM memory subsets, whereas EMRA was where CD8+ clones were enriched. Some responding clones were detected in pre-infection memory, suggesting pre-existing cross-reactive memory T cells joined the SARS-CoV-2 response. Balanced CD4/CD8 phenotypes were observed for clones contracting from day 15 to 85, whereas a bias towards CD4+ was observed for a second wave of clones expanding from day 15 to 37.

The CDR3, cysteine through phenylalanine, is 15 amino acids long. Only the CDR3 portion is preserved as DNA: 45 bases, with reading frame beginning at the first base. The germline V gene provides CDR1 MNHEY and CDR2 SVGEGT. Trimming leaves V shorter by 6 bases and J shorter by 10 bases, with the junction holding 15 bases beyond the gene matches. The instrument was an Illumina NovaSeq 6000. cDNA libraries for TCRalpha and TCRbeta were prepared by 5'RACE using constant-segment primers, with sample barcodes and unique molecular identifiers added. Trizol reagent was used to extract RNA from every sample. Amplification of the libraries took two PCR steps, and the second step added a second sample barcode plus Illumina TruSeq adapters. Sequencing of libraries was performed on an Illumina NovaSeq with 2 x 150 bp paired-end reads. The source study handled its data this way. Demultiplexing of reads and collapsing into UMI-guided consensus sequences were performed with migec v1.2.7. Using mixcr v2.1.11, the UMI consensuses were aligned to TRA and TRB V and J templates and assembled into clonotypes. Expanded or contracted clonotypes were those called significant by both edgeR and NoisET, with noise models trained on biological replicates. For edgeR calls, the cutoffs were a false discovery rate-adjusted p below 0.01 and a log2 fold-change threshold of 1. As an exploratory analysis of dynamics, max-normalized trajectories of the 1000 most abundant clonotypes were examined with PCA combined with hierarchical clustering. Separately sequenced CD4+ and CD8+ repertoires were used to assign a CD4 or CD8 phenotype to each responding clone. In-frame beta chains were kept once TCRdb had trimmed the public reads at Q25 with fastp and called clones with MiXCR. Duplicate CDR3 protein sequences are folded into a single record with the most common DNA and genes. The authors' filters were not applied to this entry. The sample includes about half a million distinct CDR3 sequences, with roughly 20% observed a single time. Clones ranked in the top ten supply roughly 12% of the sample.

This clonotype was recorded a few times. What antigen it recognizes has not been identified. Base qualities are not recorded, but no much larger clone differs from it by a single base. Ficoll-Paque density gradient centrifugation was the method used to isolate PBMCs. The sequence is built from TRBV6-2 or TRBV6-3 and TRBJ1-5; TRBD1 aligns with 7 central bases. Sequenced input: PBMCs or a T cell subset sorted from them (not recorded which). The clonotype was recovered from an adult woman who had mild COVID-19 (a few samples of this study predate the infection). The sample titles of this study are shuffled in the database, so cell type and time point are left out; the donor was told from shared clones. The DNA is TGTGCCAGCAGATCGACAGGGACCGGACGACAACCCCAGCATTTT. This gives the protein CASRSTGTGRQPQHF.